This T cell receptor (beta chain) was sequenced for a study of CXCR3-negative and CXCR3-positive naive CD8 T cells. Study-wide points: Naive cells with CXCR3 showed TRB CDR3s that were more hydrophobic than those in CXCR3-negative naive cells. In both naive subsets diversity was comparably high, whereas memory CD8+ cells showed much lower diversity. Unlike memory cells, which differed, naive CXCR3-negative and CXCR3-positive cells had similar TRBV-TRBJ usage.

On this clonotype itself: Its specificity is unknown.

5' RACE that incorporated UMI labels was used to prepare the TRB cDNA libraries. TCRdb re-analyzed the 5' RACE reads; it lists each CDR3 protein once, without DNA. This sample's clone table lists tens of thousands of distinct CDR3 sequences. Germline V CDR1 and CDR2: SGHRS, YFSETQ. The length of the CDR3 is 14 residues. The sequence was obtained from a human donor in good health. Some clones in this sample may be carry-over from other donors' samples. Sequenced material: naive CXCR3- CD8+ T cells from blood. Subset reported: CD45RO-CCR7+CD27+CD95- naive CD8+ T cells lacking CXCR3 (TNR3-). The rearrangement uses TRBV5-1 and TRBJ1-1; the TCRdb D gene call, TRBD1, has no DNA to confirm it. CDR3 amino acids: CASSLAGQNTEAFF.